The rows below give T cell receptor beta chains drawn from one sample of a study of shared clonotypes between healthy human individuals. Clones were sequenced by immunoSEQ multiplex PCR, and TCRdb holds only the in-frame ones, with some missing. This table has more than 2 million clones, roughly 94% appearing once. The sample was naive CD4+ T cells sorted from blood. These receptors were collected from a man between 18 and 29 years old in good health. Each CDR3 is given without its conserved first and last residue. Each record gives: clone size, V gene, CDR3 protein. Clone sizes are given selectively: once, few, many, or a class where the clone is expanded.

. TRBV11-2 ASSLDKGQVLGYT
. TRBV7-8 ASSPAGGAVQTAQY
once TRBV6-6 ASRMSGTATGELF
. TRBV18 ASSPFHGDSYYEQY
. TRBV4-1 ASSLDLGGDNTGELF
. TRBV10-3 AIKGGTEAF
. TRBV5-4 ASTEGRYGYT
. TRBV7-9 ASSLESRGRVGTDTQY
. TRBV7-3 ASSLFRGPGLNEKLF
. TRBV4-1 ASSQDFESYSNQPQH
. TRBV5-1 ASSLGQGSEETQY
. TRBV29-1 SARDVNEKLF
. TRBV7-2 ASRRLQGSNYGYT
. TRBV7-9 ASSFFSDQETQY
few TRBV11-2 ASSSEYYGYT
. TRBV29-1 SAALFIQGSLNEQY
. TRBV5-4 ASSFTGGSDTQY
. TRBV19 ASSSSGGETQY
. TRBV2 ASSEQRGSGNTIY
. TRBV11-2 ASSLSSGSYEQF